This T cell receptor beta chain was captured by sequencing in a study of tumor and adjacent non-tumor tissue in lung cancer. The germline CDR1 and CDR2 sequences are SGHRS and YFSETQ. V was clipped by 4 bases and J by 0 bases, with 10 bases between them. This CDR3 contains 15 residues. The template was RNA from unsorted bulk tissue. This non-tumor lung sample came from over 3 cm beyond the tumor edge. The library came from three nested PCR rounds adapted from ARM-PCR protocols. TCRdb re-called the multiplex PCR reads through MiXCR, storing one row per CDR3 protein. The sample carries more than 85,000 distinct CDR3 sequences, roughly two thirds recorded once.

The sequenced material came from distant non-tumor lung tissue. V and J are TRBV5-1 and TRBJ1-4; no clear D. This TCR was sampled from a young man with non-small cell lung cancer. CDR3 nucleotides: TGCGCCAGCAGCCGAGAGAGACCAACTAATGAAAAACTGTTTTTT. Encoded protein: CASSRERPTNEKLFF.